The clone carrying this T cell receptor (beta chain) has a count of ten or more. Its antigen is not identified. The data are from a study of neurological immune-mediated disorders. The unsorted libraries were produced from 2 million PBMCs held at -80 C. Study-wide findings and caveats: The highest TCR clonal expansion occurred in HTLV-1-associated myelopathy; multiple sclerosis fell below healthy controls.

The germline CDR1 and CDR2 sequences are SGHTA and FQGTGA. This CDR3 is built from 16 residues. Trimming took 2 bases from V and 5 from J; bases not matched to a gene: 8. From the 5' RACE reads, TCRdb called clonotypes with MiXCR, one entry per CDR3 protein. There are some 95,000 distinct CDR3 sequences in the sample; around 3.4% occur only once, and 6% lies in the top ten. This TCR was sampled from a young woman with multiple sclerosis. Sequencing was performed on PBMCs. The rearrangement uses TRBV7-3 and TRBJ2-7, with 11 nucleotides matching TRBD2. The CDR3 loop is CASSLDAGLAVHEQYF. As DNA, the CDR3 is TGTGCCAGCAGCTTAGACGCGGGACTAGCGGTCCACGAGCAGTACTTC.